The subject of this entry is one T cell receptor (beta chain). This sample was taken from a study of blood T cell repertoires in COVID-19. At the level of the study: Specimens from acute and convalescent COVID-19 originated in the United States, Italy and Spain. PBMCs, B-cell-depleted T cells, or T cells were the source of the cDNA or gDNA that made up the material.

J gave up 2 bases and V 0 bases, and 4 bases lay outside the gene matches. The length of the CDR3 is 16 residues. The germline gives CDR1 MGHRA, CDR2 YSYEKL. As handled by the study authors: Reference gene primer amplification gave nucleated cell count estimates. Here immunoSEQ multiplex PCR was the method, and the copy in TCRdb shows in-frame clones only, minus some. The V and J calls and clone size come from that table; D and trimming were worked out from the DNA. The repertoire consists of 110,000 or so clones, with around four fifths occurring once and the leading ten covering 9% to 14%. The gene calls are TRBV4-1 and TRBJ1-2; TRBD1 matches 9 bases. The TCR sequence derives from a human donor in a cohort sampled during active COVID-19. The sample was peripheral blood. CDR3 sequence reads: CASSQDGQGTNYGYTF. The CDR3 nucleotides are TGCGCCAGCAGCCAAGATGGACAGGGGACCAACTATGGCTACACCTTC.